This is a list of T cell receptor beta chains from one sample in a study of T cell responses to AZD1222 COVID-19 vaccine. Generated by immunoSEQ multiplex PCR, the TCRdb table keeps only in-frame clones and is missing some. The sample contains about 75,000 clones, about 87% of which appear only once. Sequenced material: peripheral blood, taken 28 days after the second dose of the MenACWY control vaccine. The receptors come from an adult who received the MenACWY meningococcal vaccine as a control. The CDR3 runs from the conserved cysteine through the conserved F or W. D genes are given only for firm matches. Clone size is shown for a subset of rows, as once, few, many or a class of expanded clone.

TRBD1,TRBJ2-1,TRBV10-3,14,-,TGTGCCATCAGAAGGACAGGGAATGACAATGAGCAGTTCTTC,CAIRRTGNDNEQFF
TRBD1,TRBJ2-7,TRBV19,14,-,TGTGCCAGTAGTCGACAGGGGAGCTCCTACGAGCAGTACTTC,CASSRQGSSYEQYF
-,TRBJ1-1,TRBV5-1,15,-,TGCGCCAGCAGCTTGGGAACGGTCTCGAACACTGAAGCTTTCTTT,CASSLGTVSNTEAFF
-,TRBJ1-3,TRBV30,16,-,TGTGCCTGGACCAGAGGGCAGTCCCTCTCTGGAAACACCATATATTTT,CAWTRGQSLSGNTIYF
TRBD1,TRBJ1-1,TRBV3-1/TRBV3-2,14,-,TGTGCCAGCAGCCAAGGACAGGGTCCCACTGAAGCTTTCTTT,CASSQGQGPTEAFF
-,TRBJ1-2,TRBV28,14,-,TGTGCCAGCAGTCTTCGGACCCTTCCCTATGGCTACACCTTC,CASSLRTLPYGYTF
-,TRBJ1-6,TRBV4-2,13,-,TGTGCCAGCAGCCAAGATCGGGATTCACCCCTCCACTTT,CASSQDRDSPLHF
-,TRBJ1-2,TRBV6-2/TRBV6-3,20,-,TGTGCCAGCAGTTACTTTCTTCAATTGCTCTCCGGACAGAGCAACTATGGCTACACCTTC,CASSYFLQLLSGQSNYGYTF
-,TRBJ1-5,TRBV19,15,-,TGTGCCAGTAGTCTAAGACAAGACAGTAATCAGCCCCAGCATTTT,CASSLRQDSNQPQHF
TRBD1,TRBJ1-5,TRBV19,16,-,TGTGCCAGTAGTGGGGACAGGGGATTAGGTAATCAGCCCCAGCATTTT,CASSGDRGLGNQPQHF
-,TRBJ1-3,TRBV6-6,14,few,TGTGCCAGCAGTTACGGCAGTTCTGGAAACACCATATATTTT,CASSYGSSGNTIYF
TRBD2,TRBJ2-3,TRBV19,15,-,TGTGCCAGTAGTTTTTCCAGCGGGAACACAGATACGCAGTATTTT,CASSFSSGNTDTQYF
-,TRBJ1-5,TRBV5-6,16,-,TGTGCCAGCAGCAGTGGGGGGGCAGAGGTCAATCAGCCCCAGCATTTT,CASSSGGAEVNQPQHF
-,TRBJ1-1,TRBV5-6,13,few,TGTGCCAGCAGCCCCTCGCCAAACACTGAAGCTTTCTTT,CASSPSPNTEAFF
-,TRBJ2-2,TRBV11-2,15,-,TGTGCCAGCAGCTTTGGCGGACTAAACACCGGGGAGCTGTTTTTT,CASSFGGLNTGELFF
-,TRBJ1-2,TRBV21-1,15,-,TGTGCCAGCAGCAAAACAGGGCCTCAGGACTATGGCTACACCTTC,CASSKTGPQDYGYTF
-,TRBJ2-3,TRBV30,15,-,TGTGCCTGGAGTTCGGGGCGGAGTAGCACAGATACGCAGTATTTT,CAWSSGRSSTDTQYF
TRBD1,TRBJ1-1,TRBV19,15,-,TGTGCCAGTAGGGTCGAGGGGGCCGCGGCCACTGAAGCTTTCTTT,CASRVEGAAATEAFF
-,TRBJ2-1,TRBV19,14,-,TGTGCCAGTCGGTCGCTAGCCAGTGGCAATGAGCAGTTCTTC,CASRSLASGNEQFF
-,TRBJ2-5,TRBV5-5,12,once,TGTGCCAGCAGCTTGTTGGGTGAGACCCAGTACTTC,CASSLLGETQYF